This T cell receptor (beta chain) comes out of a study of blood T cell repertoires in COVID-19. Background on the study: Whether acute or convalescent, the COVID-19 samples came from the United States, Italy and Spain.

Here immunoSEQ multiplex PCR was the method, and the copy in TCRdb shows in-frame clones only, minus some. This sample has roughly 150,000 clones, with 80% found just once. The CDR3 runs to 15 residues. The ends were cut back, 5 bases at V and 2 bases at J, with 13 bases in the middle. Germline CDR1 and CDR2: LNHNV and YYDKDF (reference sequence). This clonotype originated in a man aged 55 to 69 with acute or convalescent COVID-19. This rearrangement joins TRBV15 to TRBJ2-1; tentative D call: TRBD1 (5 bases). The sequenced sample was peripheral blood. CDR3 in amino acids: CATSPRQGPYNEQFF. CDR3 bases: TGTGCCACCAGCCCGAGGCAGGGCCCCTACAATGAGCAGTTCTTC.